The rows below give T cell receptor beta chains drawn from one sample of a study of identical twins. TCRdb passed the 5' RACE reads through MiXCR, listing each CDR3 protein once. The sample consists of 300,000 to 350,000 distinct CDR3 sequences, about 12% of them appearing once. These data were also reused for a study on yellow fever vaccine responses in identical twins.

What was sequenced was CD8+ T cells sorted from blood. These receptors all come from a woman younger than 30 in good health. Each CDR3 is given with its conserved first and last residue. The D gene is left open where the match is weak. Clone sizes are given selectively: once, few, many, or a class where the clone is expanded.

>TRBV6-2/TRBV6-3|-|TRBJ1-1|-
CASSYSVGGSEAFF
TGTGCCAGCAGTTATTCGGTCGGAGGGAGTGAAGCTTTCTTT
>TRBV20-1|-|TRBJ1-1|-
CSARSGRGGGEAFF
TGCAGTGCTAGAAGCGGCAGGGGAGGTGGTGAAGCTTTCTTT
>TRBV24-1|many|TRBJ1-2|-
CATSDSQLEGYTF
TGTGCCACCAGTGATAGTCAGCTTGAAGGCTACACCTTC
>TRBV20-1|few|TRBJ2-3|-
CSARDVMSSTDTQYF
TGCAGTGCTCGGGACGTTATGTCTAGCACAGATACGCAGTATTTT
>TRBV2|-|TRBJ2-5|TRBD2
CASSEFGASGPILETQYF
TGTGCCAGCAGTGAGTTTGGGGCTAGCGGGCCTATACTGGAGACCCAGTACTTC
>TRBV20-1|few|TRBJ2-1|TRBD2
CSARDPLAGDLYEQFF
TGCAGTGCTAGAGACCCACTAGCGGGAGATCTCTATGAGCAGTTCTTC
>TRBV20-1|few|TRBJ2-1|TRBD2
CSARDPERDEAYNEQFF
TGCAGTGCTAGAGATCCTGAGCGGGATGAGGCATACAATGAGCAGTTCTTC
>TRBV4-1|few|TRBJ2-3|-
CASSQFGSLGADTQYF
TGCGCCAGCAGCCAATTCGGGTCTCTGGGGGCAGATACGCAGTATTTT
>TRBV29-1|many|TRBJ2-1|TRBD2
CSVEVAGGPYNEQFF
TGCAGCGTTGAAGTAGCGGGAGGGCCCTACAATGAGCAGTTCTTC
>TRBV7-2|few|TRBJ2-5|-
CASSHLQDQETQYF
TGTGCCAGCAGCCATCTACAAGACCAAGAGACCCAGTACTTC
>TRBV4-1|few|TRBJ2-2|TRBD2
CASSPYSGRDAGELFF
TGCGCCAGCAGCCCCTACTCCGGGAGGGACGCCGGGGAGCTGTTTTTT
>TRBV4-1|-|TRBJ1-1|TRBD1
CASSLRTGNTEAFF
TGCGCCAGCAGCCTCCGGACAGGGAACACTGAAGCTTTCTTT
>TRBV15|many|TRBJ2-1|TRBD2
CATSRHVAGGNNEQFF
TGTGCCACCAGCAGACATGTGGCGGGAGGGAACAATGAGCAGTTCTTC
>TRBV6-2/TRBV6-3|many|TRBJ2-1|TRBD2
CASSYSASGLYNEQFF
TGTGCCAGCAGTTACTCGGCTAGCGGGCTCTACAATGAGCAGTTCTTC
>TRBV3-1|many|TRBJ2-2|-
CASSPAYTGELFF
TGTGCCAGCAGTCCGGCTTACACCGGGGAGCTGTTTTTT
>TRBV11-1|-|TRBJ2-1|-
CASSLDASDGTPKVPNGQFF
TGTGCCAGCAGCTTAGATGCCTCAGACGGGACTCCAAAAGTACCCAATGGGCAGTTCTTC
>TRBV7-3|-|TRBJ1-1|-
CASSLGYSTEAFF
TGTGCCAGCAGCTTAGGATATAGCACTGAAGCTTTCTTT